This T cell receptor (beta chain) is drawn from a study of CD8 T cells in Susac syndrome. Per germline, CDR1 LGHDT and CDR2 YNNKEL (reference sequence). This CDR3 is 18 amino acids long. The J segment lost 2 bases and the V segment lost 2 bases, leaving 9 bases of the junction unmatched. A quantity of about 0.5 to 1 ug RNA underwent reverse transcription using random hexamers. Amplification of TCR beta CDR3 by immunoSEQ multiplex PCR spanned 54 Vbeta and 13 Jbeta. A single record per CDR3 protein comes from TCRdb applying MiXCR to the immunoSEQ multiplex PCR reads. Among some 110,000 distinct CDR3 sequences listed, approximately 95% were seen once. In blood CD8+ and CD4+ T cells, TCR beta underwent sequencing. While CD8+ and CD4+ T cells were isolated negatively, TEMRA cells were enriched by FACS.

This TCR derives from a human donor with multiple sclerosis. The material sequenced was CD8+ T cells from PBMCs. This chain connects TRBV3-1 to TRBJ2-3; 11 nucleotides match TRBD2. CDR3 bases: TGTGCCAGCAGCCAACTGGCTAGCGGGGGGCGTGACACAGATACGCAGTATTTT. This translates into CASSQLASGGRDTDTQYF.